This T cell receptor (beta chain) was documented in a study of CD8+ T cells in alopecia areata listed by TCRdb under 2018. Concerning the study at large: The treated patients took part in an open-label pilot trial in which moderate-to-severe alopecia areata was treated with oral tofacitinib at 5 to 10 mg twice daily. Patients received tofacitinib for 6 to 18 months and were then followed off drug for 6 months to check for delayed response and recurrence. The SALT score, which quantifies the percentage of affected scalp surface area, was used to measure disease severity in treated patients. High-throughput TCRbeta sequencing was used to examine T cell clonal expansion in alopecia areata in both the C3H/HeJ mouse model and human patients. In humans, TCRbeta sequencing was performed on scalp tissue and on sorted CD4+ and CD8+ peripheral blood T cells from healthy controls and from patients with patchy or totalis/universalis alopecia areata. Tofacitinib-treated patients had biopsies at baseline and at 4 and 24 weeks of treatment, with a later scalp biopsy in several patients. Scalp clonality was compared across normal scalp (n=4), patchy alopecia areata scalp (n=8), and alopecia totalis/universalis scalp (n=8). RNA came from the PAXgene miRNA kit for fixed scalp, the miRNeasy kit for PBMCs, and the RNeasy kit for mouse skin. TCRbeta CDR3 regions were amplified by immunoSEQ multiplex PCR with 35 Vbeta forward and 13 Jbeta reverse primers.

The receptor library was made with the immunoSEQ multiplex PCR assay. RNA was extracted from all samples and reverse transcribed into cDNA as template for TCR sequencing. First-strand cDNA was synthesized using SuperScript III with a 2:1 mix of oligo-dT and random hexamers. A synthetic immune receptor repertoire was used to gauge amplification bias, and whatever bias remained was removed computationally. In the original analysis: After raw reads were preprocessed to remove errors, the CDR3 was defined following IMGT conventions as running from the conserved cysteine to phenylalanine. Clonality was computed by normalizing Shannon entropy by log2 of the number of productive unique TCRs and subtracting the result from 1. CD4 or CD8 identity of scalp clones was inferred by cross-referencing scalp TCRbeta sequences with sorted blood CD4 and CD8 repertoires. TCRdb obtained this table from immuneACCESS and retained in-frame rearrangements with V and J assigned. These tables miss some clones; where compared with another copy, unresolved V genes account for less than half of the shortfall, and the remainder is unexplained. V and J calls and clone size are those listed in that table; D and trimming were worked out from the DNA. The sample table lists approximately 280,000 clones, over 45% of them with a count of one. The ten largest clones take up around 1.7% of the sample.

Taken from the germline V gene, the CDR1 and CDR2 loops are ENHRY and SYGVKD. The CDR3 contains 12 residues, cysteine and phenylalanine counted. The kept DNA is CDR3 alone, 36 bases in frame from the first base. Between the V and J ends, shortened by 6 bases and 1 base respectively, the junction contains 6 bases. This clone was detected a few times. What antigen it recognizes has not been identified. Base qualities are missing; no much larger clone stands one base away. The paper as a whole reports these results and caveats: Unlike mouse skin, which is dominated by gammadelta T cells, normal human skin has resident alphabeta T cells that are also sequenced, and this complicates analysis of the scalp TCR repertoire. Many expanded lesional clones were found to persist in scalp and blood during tofacitinib treatment, and relapse after treatment cessation may be partly explained by this persistence. Compared with normal scalp, lesional scalp had higher clonality and more expanded CD8+ clones, particularly in alopecia totalis/universalis, a pattern that suggests antigenic drive. Because the treated cohort was small and included a single nonresponder, larger studies are needed to assess links between baseline CD8+ expansion and response. TCR sequences shared between patients were less clear than in mice, possibly partly because of HLA diversity in the patient population. Tofacitinib significantly decreased scalp clonality and the number of expanded CD8+ clones among the top 100 scalp clones.

In the paper's terms, the time point label means: roughly 24 weeks on oral tofacitinib. The treatment or condition label corresponds to: oral pan-JAK inhibitor, 5-10 mg twice daily. Lesional scalp punch biopsies and peripheral blood were obtained from alopecia areata patients. PBMCs were isolated by density centrifugation and stained for CD3, CD4 and CD8, after which CD4+ and CD8+ T cells were sorted on a FACSAria. Material: CD4+ T cells sorted from blood, obtained at week 24, from a patient treated with tofacitinib. The chain is encoded by TRBV10-3 joined to TRBJ1-1, with the identity of the D gene unclear. The sequence was collected from a human donor with alopecia areata. The CDR3 protein sequence reads: CAIREANTEAFF. Here is the DNA: TGTGCCATCAGGGAGGCGAACACTGAAGCTTTCTTT.